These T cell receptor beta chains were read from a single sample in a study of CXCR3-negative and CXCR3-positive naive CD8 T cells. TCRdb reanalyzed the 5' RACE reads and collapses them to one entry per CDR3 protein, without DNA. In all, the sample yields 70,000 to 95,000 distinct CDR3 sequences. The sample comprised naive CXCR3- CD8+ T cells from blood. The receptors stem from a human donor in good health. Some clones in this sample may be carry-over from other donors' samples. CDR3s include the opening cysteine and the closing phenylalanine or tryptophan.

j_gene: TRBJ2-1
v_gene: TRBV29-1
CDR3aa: CSVLQGNEQFF

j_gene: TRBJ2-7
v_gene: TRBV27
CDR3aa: CASSVQESYEQYF

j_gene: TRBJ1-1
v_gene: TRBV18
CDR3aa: CASSPVPQNTEAFF

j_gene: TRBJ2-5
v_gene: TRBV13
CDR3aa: CASSRDRETQYF

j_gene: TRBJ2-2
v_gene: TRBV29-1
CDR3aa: CSVGPPGGTGELFF

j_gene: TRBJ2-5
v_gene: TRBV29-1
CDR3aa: CSVDVGDSQETQYF

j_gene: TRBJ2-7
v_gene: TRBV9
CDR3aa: CASSVGGHEQYF

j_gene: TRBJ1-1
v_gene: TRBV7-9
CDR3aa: CASSGEFGGLNTEAFF

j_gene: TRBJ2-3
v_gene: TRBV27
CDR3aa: CASSQRLAGLSTDTQYF

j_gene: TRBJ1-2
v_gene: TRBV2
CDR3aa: CASSSPTVEGGGYTF

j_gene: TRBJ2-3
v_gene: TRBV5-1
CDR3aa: CASSFQAGKTDTQYF

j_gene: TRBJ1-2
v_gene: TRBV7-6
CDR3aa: CASSLGQGFGYTF

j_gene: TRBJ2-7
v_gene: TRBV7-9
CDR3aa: CASSPPAGSEQYF

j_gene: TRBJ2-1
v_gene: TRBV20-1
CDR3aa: CSARTSGGENEQFF

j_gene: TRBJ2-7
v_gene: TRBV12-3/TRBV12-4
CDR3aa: CASSSTIAEQYF

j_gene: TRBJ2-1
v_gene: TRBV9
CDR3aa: CASSPSGEREQFF

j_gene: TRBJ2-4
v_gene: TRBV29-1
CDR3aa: CSVEEGTEGVRNIQYF

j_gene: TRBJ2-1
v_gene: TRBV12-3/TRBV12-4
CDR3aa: CASRQAGGLEVHEQFF

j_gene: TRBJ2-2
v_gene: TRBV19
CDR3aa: CASLWTSGGAGELFF

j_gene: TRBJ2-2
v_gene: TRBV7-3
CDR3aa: CASSSLDRQVINTGELFF

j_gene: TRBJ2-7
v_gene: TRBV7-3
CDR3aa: CASSLSGAGNEQYF

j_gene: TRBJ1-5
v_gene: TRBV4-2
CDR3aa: CASSQEGGPQHF

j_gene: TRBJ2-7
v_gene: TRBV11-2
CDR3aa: CASSLVGVEQYF

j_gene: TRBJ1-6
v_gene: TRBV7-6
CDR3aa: CASSPDSQNSPLHF

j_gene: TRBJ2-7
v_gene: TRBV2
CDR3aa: CASSGGTGYEQYF

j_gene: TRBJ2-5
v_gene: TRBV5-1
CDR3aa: CASSFDRGETQYF

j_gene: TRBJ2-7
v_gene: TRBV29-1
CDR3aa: CSVTAGGPSEQYF

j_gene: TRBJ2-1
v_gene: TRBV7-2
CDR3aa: CASSSDRDYQRDEQFF

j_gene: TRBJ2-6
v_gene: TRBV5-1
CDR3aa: CASSPPGAGANVLTF

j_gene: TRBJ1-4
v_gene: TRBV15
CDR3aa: CATGSTPEYEEKLFF

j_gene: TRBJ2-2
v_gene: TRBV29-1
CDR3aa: CSVGGTGNTGELFF

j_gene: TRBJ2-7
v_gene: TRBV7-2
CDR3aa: CASSLTQASYEQYF

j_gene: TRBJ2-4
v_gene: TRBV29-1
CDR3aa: CSVEDPLDSAKNIQYF

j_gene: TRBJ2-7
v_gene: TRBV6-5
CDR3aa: CASSYSSTGGVEQYF

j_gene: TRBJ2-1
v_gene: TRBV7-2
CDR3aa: CASRLDGTSGTVFF

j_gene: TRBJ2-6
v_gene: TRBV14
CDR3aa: CASSQDRPGTVGLSGANVLTF

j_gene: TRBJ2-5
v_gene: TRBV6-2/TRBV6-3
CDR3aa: CASSPRETQYF

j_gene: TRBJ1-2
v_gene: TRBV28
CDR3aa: CASRILEGYGYTF

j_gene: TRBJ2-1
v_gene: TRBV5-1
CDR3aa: CASSFGFEQFF

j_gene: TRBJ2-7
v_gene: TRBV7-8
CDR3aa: CASSSGTSGRASSYEQYF

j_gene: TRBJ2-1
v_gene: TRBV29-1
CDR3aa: CSVVLSSYNEQFF